This T cell receptor beta chain was identified during a study of T cell responses to AZD1222 COVID-19 vaccine. Findings and limits, study-wide: Baseline serostatus was positive in only a handful of AZD1222 recipients.

Researchers grouped second doses given at about 4 or about 12 weeks into one pool. In the case of this clone: What it recognizes is unknown.

Generated by immunoSEQ multiplex PCR, the TCRdb table keeps only in-frame clones and is missing some. The sample yields 90,000 to 150,000 clones, 85% to 90% seen once. This CDR3 is 14 amino acids long. Germline assignment: CDR1 SGHNT and CDR2 YYREEE (reference sequence). Between the trimmed V and J ends, which lost 0 bases and 4 bases, there was a span of 10 bases. Sequenced material: peripheral blood, taken 28 days after the second AZD1222 dose. The chain has TRBV5-4 and TRBJ1-1; possibly TRBD1 for D (5 bases). The receptor's source is an adult who received the AZD1222 COVID-19 vaccine. The CDR3 reads CASSLEGWSTEAFF. The CDR3 nucleotides read TGTGCCAGCAGCTTGGAGGGGTGGAGCACTGAAGCTTTCTTT.